One sample yielded the 14 T cell receptor beta chains listed below, sequenced in a study of Ad26.COV2.S vaccination and SARS-CoV-2 variants. Treatment described: 19 received Ad26.COV2.S at low or high dose, single or two shots; about 5 received placebo; per-sample allocation not given. Day 63 after the first injection of vaccine or placebo was the sampling time. Libraries were prepared by immunoSEQ multiplex PCR; TCRdb keeps only in-frame clonotypes and omits some of them. The sample has fewer than 900,000 clones, around 89% seen once. The specimen was peripheral blood, collected in a trial of Ad26.COV2.S vaccine versus placebo. Receptors originate from a person between 18 and 59 years old who received the Ad26.COV2.S COVID-19 vaccine or a placebo.

The chain carries TRBV4-2 and TRBJ1-4; D is possibly TRBD1 (5 bases). Per the germline V gene, CDR1 is LGHNA and CDR2 is YNFKEQ. Trimming removed 4 bases at V and 0 bases at J, with 6 bases between. The CDR3 totals 14 residues. CDR3 protein: CASSRQTTNEKLFF. The CDR3 DNA is TGTGCCAGCAGCCGACAGACAACTAATGAAAAACTGTTTTTT.

This clone has a single count. This chain uses TRBV27 with TRBJ1-1, with D unclear. From germline, CDR1 is MNHEY and CDR2 SMNVEV (reference sequence). V shed 0 bases and J shed 0 bases, with 11 bases lying between them. The CDR3 spans 16 residues. The CDR3 bases are TGTGCCAGCAGTTTATCGTACGGATTCATGAACACTGAAGCTTTCTTT. This encodes CASSLSYGFMNTEAFF.

CDR3 region: CASSPAGEETQYF. The CDR3 bases are TGTGCCAGCTCACCAGCAGGGGAAGAGACCCAGTACTTC. The rearrangement links TRBV18 to TRBJ2-5; weak D call: TRBD1 (6 bases). The CDR3 is made up of 13 amino acids. Germline CDR1 KGHSH, CDR2 LQKENI. V gave up 2 bases and J gave up 3 bases, with 7 bases separating them. The entire variable domain, with the rest obtained from reference TRBV18 and TRBJ2-5, is as follows: NAGVMQNPRHLVRRRGQEARLRCSPMKGHSHVYWYRQLPEEGLKFMVYLQKENIIDESGMPKERFSAEFPKEGPSILRIQQVVRGDSAAYFCASSPAGEETQYFGPGTRLLVL.

DNA for the CDR3: TGTGCCAGTAGTGGACCGGGACTAGTGACCGGGGAGCTGTTTTTT. Its translation is CASSGPGLVTGELFF. The J gene is TRBJ2-2, the V gene TRBV19; 8 positions match TRBD2. The V gene's germline CDR1 is LNHDA and CDR2 SQIVND (reference sequence). Unmatched junction bases numbered 7, after V lost 5 bases and J lost 5 bases. The CDR3 has 15 residues.

The rearrangement uses TRBV24-1 and TRBJ2-5, with 8 bases fitting TRBD2. The germline gives CDR1 KGHDR, CDR2 SFDVKD. V lost 6 bases to trimming and J lost 2 bases; unmatched junction nucleotides: 7. This CDR3 has 15 amino acids. CDR3 coding DNA: TGTGCCACCAGTCCGGGACTAGGTCTACAAGAGACCCAGTACTTC. This encodes CATSPGLGLQETQYF.

V usage is TRBV14 and J usage is TRBJ1-1; D is perhaps TRBD1 (6 bases). The CDR3 is 15 amino acids. Germline CDR1 is SGHDN and CDR2 is FVKESK. Trimming removed 6 bases at V and 5 bases at J, with 19 bases between. The CDR3 protein is CASRDAAGALTEAFF. CDR3 DNA sequence: TGTGCCAGCAGGGACGCCGCAGGGGCGCTTACTGAAGCTTTCTTT.

The chain joins TRBV5-4 to TRBJ1-4, with unresolved D. Germline CDR1 is SGHNT and CDR2 is YYREEE (reference sequence). Trimming removed 0 bases from V and 7 bases from J, with 13 bases in between. This CDR3 is 15 amino acids long. CDR3 nucleotide sequence: TGTGCCAGCAGCTTGGCGGGTAAAGCCGGTGAAAAACTGTTTTTT. Translating it yields CASSLAGKAGEKLFF.

As regards this clone: Other nucleotide sequences from this sample produce the same CDR3. The V call is TRBV15, the J call TRBJ1-2; maybe TRBD1 (6 bases). V lost 3 bases and J lost 4, with 9 bases in between. The length of the CDR3 is 13 residues. CDR1 LNHNV and CDR2 YYDKDF come from the germline V gene (reference sequence). Here the CDR3 reads CATSRQGSYGYTF. Here the CDR3 DNA reads TGTGCCACCAGCAGGCAGGGGTCCTATGGCTACACCTTC. Looking up the rest from reference TRBV15 and TRBJ1-2 gives the full variable domain: DAMVIQNPRYQVTQFGKPVTLSCSQTLNHNVMYWYQQKSSQAPKLLFHYYDKDFNNEADTPDNFQSRRPNTSFCFLDIRSPGLGDTAMYLCATSRQGSYGYTFGSGTRLTVV.

This chain links TRBV5-1 with TRBJ2-3; D may correspond to TRBD1 or TRBD2 (5 bases each). The CDR3 spans 14 residues. Trimming stripped 3 bases from V and 4 bases from J, with 12 bases between. Germline V CDR1 and CDR2: SGHRS, YFSETQ. The CDR3 region is CASSSSGAPDTQYF. DNA of the CDR3: TGCGCCAGCAGCTCCTCCGGGGCCCCAGATACGCAGTATTTT.

The sample holds one count of this clone. The genes are TRBV30 and TRBJ1-2; D unclear. V lost 0 bases, J lost 6 bases, and 8 bases lay in between. There are 12 residues in the CDR3. Germline V CDR1 and CDR2: GTSNPN, SVGIG (reference sequence). The CDR3 DNA reads as TGTGCCTGGAGTGTGTTCGGTAATGGCTACACCTTC. As protein: CAWSVFGNGYTF.

The gene calls are TRBV15 and TRBJ2-7, with no clear D. Germline CDR1 and CDR2: LNHNV and YYDKDF (reference sequence). Trimming stripped 3 bases from V and 9 bases from J, with 18 bases between. CDR3 length equals 14 residues. The CDR3 protein is CATSSRASPRGQYF. The CDR3 DNA reads as TGTGCCACCAGCAGTAGGGCCTCCCCGCGAGGGCAGTACTTC.

This clone appeared a single time. The chain combines TRBV6-5 with TRBJ1-5; the D is unclear. The germline gives CDR1 MNHEY, CDR2 SVGAGI. The CDR3 has 14 amino acids. Trimming took off 1 base at V and 2 bases at J, with 6 bases between the two ends. This CDR3 is CASSYWVGNQPQHF. DNA of the CDR3: TGTGCCAGCAGTTACTGGGTTGGCAATCAGCCCCAGCATTTT.

This chain uses TRBV7-9 with TRBJ1-1; D is uncertain. Germline-derived CDR1 and CDR2 are SEHNR and FQNEAQ (reference sequence). This CDR3 has 13 amino acids. The V end was cut by 1 base, the J end by 4 bases, with 7 bases between. CDR3 loop: CASSLGLFTEAFF. CDR3 nucleotides: TGTGCCAGCAGCTTAGGCCTCTTCACTGAAGCTTTCTTT.

The chain recombines TRBV5-4 with TRBJ1-3, with 8 bases that match TRBD1. This CDR3 region has 15 residues. From germline, CDR1 is SGHNT and CDR2 YYREEE (reference sequence). Trimming took 3 bases from V and 6 from J; bases not matched to a gene: 8. This CDR3 reads CASSSGEQGENTIYF. CDR3 DNA: TGTGCCAGCAGCTCGGGGGAACAGGGGGAAAACACCATATATTTT.